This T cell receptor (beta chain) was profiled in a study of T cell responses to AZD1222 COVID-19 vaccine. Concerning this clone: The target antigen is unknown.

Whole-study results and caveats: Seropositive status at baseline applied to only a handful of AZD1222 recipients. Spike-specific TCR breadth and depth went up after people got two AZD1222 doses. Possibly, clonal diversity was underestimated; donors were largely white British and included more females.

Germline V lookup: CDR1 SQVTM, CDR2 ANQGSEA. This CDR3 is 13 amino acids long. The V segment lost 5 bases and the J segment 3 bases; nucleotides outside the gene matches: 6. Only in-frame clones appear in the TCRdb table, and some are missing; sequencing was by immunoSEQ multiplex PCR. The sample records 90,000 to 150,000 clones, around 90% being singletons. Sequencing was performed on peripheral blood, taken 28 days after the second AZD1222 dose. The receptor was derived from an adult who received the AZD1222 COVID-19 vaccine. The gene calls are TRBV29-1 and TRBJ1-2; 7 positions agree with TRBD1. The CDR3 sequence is CSVSQGMDYGYTF. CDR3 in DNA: TGCAGCGTTTCACAGGGGATGGACTATGGCTACACCTTC.